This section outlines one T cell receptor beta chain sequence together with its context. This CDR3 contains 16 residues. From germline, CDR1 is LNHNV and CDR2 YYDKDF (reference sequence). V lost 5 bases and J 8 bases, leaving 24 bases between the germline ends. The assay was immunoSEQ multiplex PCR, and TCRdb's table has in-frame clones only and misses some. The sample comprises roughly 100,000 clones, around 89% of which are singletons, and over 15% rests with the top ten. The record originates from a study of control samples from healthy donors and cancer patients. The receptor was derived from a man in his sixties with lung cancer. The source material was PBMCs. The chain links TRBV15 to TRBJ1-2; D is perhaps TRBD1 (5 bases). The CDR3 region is CATSGDTQANTRGYTF. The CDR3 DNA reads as TGTGCCACCAGCGGCGACACACAGGCCAATACTCGAGGCTACACCTTC.